This paragraph covers one T cell receptor (beta chain) sequence. The antigen remains undetermined. This CDR3 spans 15 amino acids. The V end was cut by 0 bases, the J end by 7 bases, with 13 bases between. Per the germline V gene, CDR1 is SGDLS and CDR2 is YYNGEE. Clones were sequenced by immunoSEQ multiplex PCR, and TCRdb holds only the in-frame ones, with some missing. The table includes some 56,000 clones, 75% to 90% detected once. This sample is part of a study of T cells in localized non-small cell lung cancer. Study results and limitations: The appearance of a median about 60 of the top 100 tumor clones was seen in adjacent lung.

The TCR sequence derives from a woman aged 40-69 years with stage I lung adenocarcinoma. The starting material was peripheral blood, obtained before any cancer treatment. The rearrangement links TRBV9 to TRBJ1-4, with D possibly being TRBD1 (6 bases). CDR3 nucleotides: TGTGCCAGCAGCGTAGGTACAGGGTTGGGTGAAAAACTGTTTTTT. This gives the protein CASSVGTGLGEKLFF.